The 5 T cell receptor beta chains below were found in one sample sequenced in a study of blood T cell repertoires in COVID-19. Generated by immunoSEQ multiplex PCR, the TCRdb table keeps only in-frame clones and is missing some. The sample records about 320,000 clones, roughly 90% being singletons. Sequencing was done on a sample of PBMCs or T cells enriched from blood (not recorded which). The receptors were sampled from a woman in her twenties or thirties who had been exposed to COVID-19.

The rearrangement links TRBV2 to TRBJ1-2; 7 nucleotides align to TRBD1. The CDR3 has 15 residues. Germline-derived CDR1 and CDR2 are SNHLY and FYNNEI. The ends lost 5 bases at V and 0 bases at J; junction bases unmatched: 6. The CDR3 DNA sequence: TGTGCCAGCAGTTTCCAGGGGGTGGCTAACTATGGCTACACCTTC. Translated: CASSFQGVANYGYTF.

The V and J genes are TRBV5-1 and TRBJ2-1, with 7 bases that match TRBD2. The CDR3 consists of 16 residues. V trimming: 6 bases; J trimming: 2 bases; junction bases outside the gene matches: 11. Germline CDR1 is SGHRS and CDR2 is YFSETQ. DNA of the CDR3: TGCGCCAGCACCCCCCGGGCTAGCGGTGCCTACAATGAGCAGTTCTTC. Translated: CASTPRASGAYNEQFF.

The V call is TRBV3-1 (or the pseudogene TRBV3-2), the J call TRBJ1-5; the D gene is possibly TRBD1 (6 bases). The CDR3 is made up of 14 amino acids. The V and J ends lost 5 bases and 3 bases respectively, with 11 bases between them. Germline V CDR1 and CDR2: LGHDT, YNNKEL (reference sequence). CDR3 nucleotide sequence: TGTGCCAGCAGCTCAGGACAGACCAATCAGCCCCAGCATTTT. It specifies CASSSGQTNQPQHF.

The V gene is TRBV7-9, the J gene TRBJ2-7; 10 bases fit TRBD1. The CDR3 length is 15 residues. The V gene's germline CDR1 is SEHNR and CDR2 FQNEAQ (reference sequence). Trimming removed 0 bases from V and 12 bases from J; junction bases left unmatched: 11. The CDR3, as DNA: TGTGCCAGCAGCTTAGCGCGGACAGGGGGGCCGAGGCTGTACTTC. Translating it yields CASSLARTGGPRLYF.

This CDR3 reads CASSEALGQGWEKLFF. The CDR3 nucleotides read TGTGCCAGCAGTGAAGCGCTGGGGCAGGGATGGGAAAAACTGTTTTTT. The chain joins TRBV2 to TRBJ1-4; perhaps TRBD1 as D (5 bases). V lost 0 bases to trimming and J lost 8 bases, with 16 bases between them. CDR3 size: 16 residues. The germline CDR1 and CDR2 sequences are SNHLY and FYNNEI.